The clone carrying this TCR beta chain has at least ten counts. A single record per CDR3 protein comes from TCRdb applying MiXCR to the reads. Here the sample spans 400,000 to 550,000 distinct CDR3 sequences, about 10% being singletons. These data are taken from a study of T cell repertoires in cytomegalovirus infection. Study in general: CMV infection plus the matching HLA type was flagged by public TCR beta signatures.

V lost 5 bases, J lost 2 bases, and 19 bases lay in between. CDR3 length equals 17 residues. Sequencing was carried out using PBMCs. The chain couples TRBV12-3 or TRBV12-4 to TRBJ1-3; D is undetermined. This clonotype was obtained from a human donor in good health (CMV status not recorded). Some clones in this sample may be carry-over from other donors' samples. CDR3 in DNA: TGTGCCAGCAGTCCCCGCGGGGAAGACCCAACTGGAAACACCATATATTTT. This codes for CASSPRGEDPTGNTIYF.